The clone carrying this T cell receptor (beta chain) has only one observation. A junction boundary mismatches the germline segment, possibly from a read error. Other nucleotide sequences in the sample specify the same CDR3. Assay used: immunoSEQ multiplex PCR; TCRdb lists only in-frame clones, some missing. The table lists over 200,000 clones, approximately 80% of them singletons. The data derive from a study of control samples from healthy donors and cancer patients. The CDR3 length is 17 residues. CDR1 and CDR2 (germline): SGHTS, YDEGEE. This chain uses TRBV5-8 with TRBJ1-6; D gene ambiguous. The TCR comes from a woman in her sixties or seventies with lung cancer. The sample was PBMCs. The CDR3 is CASRSDGFRSYNSPLHF. CDR3 sequence (DNA): TGCGCCAGCAGATCGGACGGATTCCGCTCCTATAATTCACCCCTCCACTTT.